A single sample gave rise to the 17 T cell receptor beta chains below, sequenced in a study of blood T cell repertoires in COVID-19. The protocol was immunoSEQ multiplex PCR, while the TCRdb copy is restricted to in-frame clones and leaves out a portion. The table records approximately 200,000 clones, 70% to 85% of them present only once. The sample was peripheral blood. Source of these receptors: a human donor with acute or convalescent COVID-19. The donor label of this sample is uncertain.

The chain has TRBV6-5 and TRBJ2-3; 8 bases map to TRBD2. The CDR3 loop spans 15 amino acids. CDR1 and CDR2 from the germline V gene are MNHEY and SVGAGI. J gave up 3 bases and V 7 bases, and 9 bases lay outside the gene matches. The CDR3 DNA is TGTGCCAGCACCAAAGCGGGGGAGGGAACAGATACGCAGTATTTT. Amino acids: CASTKAGEGTDTQYF.

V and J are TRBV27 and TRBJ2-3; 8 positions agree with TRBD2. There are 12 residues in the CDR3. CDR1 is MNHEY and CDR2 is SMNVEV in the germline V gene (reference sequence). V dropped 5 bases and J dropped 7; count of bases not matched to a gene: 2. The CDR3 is CASSREGYTQYF. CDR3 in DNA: TGTGCCAGCAGTCGGGAGGGGTATACGCAGTATTTT.

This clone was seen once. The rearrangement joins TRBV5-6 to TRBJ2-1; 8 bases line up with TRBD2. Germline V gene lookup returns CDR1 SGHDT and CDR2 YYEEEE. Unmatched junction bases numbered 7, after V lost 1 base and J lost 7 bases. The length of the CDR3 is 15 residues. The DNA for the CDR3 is TGTGCCAGCAGCTTGAAACTAGCGGTGATAAATGAGCAGTTCTTC. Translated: CASSLKLAVINEQFF.

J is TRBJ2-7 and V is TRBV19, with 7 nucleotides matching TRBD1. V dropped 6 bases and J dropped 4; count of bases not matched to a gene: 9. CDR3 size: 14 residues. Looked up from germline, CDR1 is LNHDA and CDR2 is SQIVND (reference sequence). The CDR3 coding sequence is TGTGCCAGTAGCGCCGACAGGGCTTCGTACGAGCAGTACTTC. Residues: CASSADRASYEQYF.

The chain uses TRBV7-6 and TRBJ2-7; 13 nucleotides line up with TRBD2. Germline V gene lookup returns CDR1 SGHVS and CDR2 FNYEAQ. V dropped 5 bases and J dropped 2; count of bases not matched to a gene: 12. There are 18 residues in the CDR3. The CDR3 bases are TGTGCCAGCAGCGTCGGACTAGCGGGAGTTCTTATCCCCTACGAGCAGTACTTC. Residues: CASSVGLAGVLIPYEQYF.

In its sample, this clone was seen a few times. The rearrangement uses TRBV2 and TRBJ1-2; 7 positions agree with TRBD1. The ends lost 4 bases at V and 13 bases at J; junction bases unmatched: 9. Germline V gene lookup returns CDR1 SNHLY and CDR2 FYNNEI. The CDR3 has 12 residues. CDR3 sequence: CASSGQGHTGTF. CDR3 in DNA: TGTGCCAGCAGTGGACAGGGTCACACGGGCACCTTC. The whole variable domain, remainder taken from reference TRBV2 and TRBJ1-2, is EPEVTQTPSHQVTQMGQEVILRCVPISNHLYFYWYRQILGQKVEFLVSFYNNEISEKSEIFDDQFSVERPDGSNFTLKIRSTKLEDSAMYFCASSGQGHTGTFGSGTRLTVV.

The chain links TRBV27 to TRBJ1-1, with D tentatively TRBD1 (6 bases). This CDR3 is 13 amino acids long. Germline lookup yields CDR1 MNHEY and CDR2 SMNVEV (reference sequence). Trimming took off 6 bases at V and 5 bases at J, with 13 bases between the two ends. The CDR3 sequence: CASSPGVGTEAFF. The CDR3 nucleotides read TGTGCCAGCAGCCCAGGGGTAGGAACTGAAGCTTTCTTT.

CDR3 bases: TGTGCAGCTGCTAGAGCGGGCGCCCCATATTACGAGCAGTACTTC. Amino acids: CAAARAGAPYYEQYF. The chain joins TRBV11-2 to TRBJ2-7; maybe TRBD2 (6 bases). This CDR3 is 15 amino acids long. Germline V gene sequence: CDR1 SGHAT, CDR2 FQNNGV. The full variable domain, with the rest looked up from reference TRBV11-2 and TRBJ2-7, is EAGVAQSPRYKIIEKRQSVAFWCNPISGHATLYWYQQILGQGPKLLIQFQNNGVVDDSQLPKDRFSAERLKGVDSTLKIQPAKLEDSAVYLCAAARAGAPYYEQYFGPGTRLTVT.

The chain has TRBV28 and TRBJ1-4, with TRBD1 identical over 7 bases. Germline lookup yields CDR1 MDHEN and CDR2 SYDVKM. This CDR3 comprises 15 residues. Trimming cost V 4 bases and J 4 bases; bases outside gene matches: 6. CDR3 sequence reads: CASSSGDSLNEKLFF. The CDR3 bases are TGTGCCAGCAGTTCAGGGGACAGTCTTAATGAAAAACTGTTTTTT.

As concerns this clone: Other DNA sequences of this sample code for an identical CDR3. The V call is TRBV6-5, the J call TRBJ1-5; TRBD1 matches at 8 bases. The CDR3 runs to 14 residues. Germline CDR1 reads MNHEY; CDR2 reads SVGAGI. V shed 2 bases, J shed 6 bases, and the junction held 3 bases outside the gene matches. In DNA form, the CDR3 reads TGTGCCAGCAGTTACGGACAGGGCGGTCAGCCCCAGCATTTT. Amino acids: CASSYGQGGQPQHF.

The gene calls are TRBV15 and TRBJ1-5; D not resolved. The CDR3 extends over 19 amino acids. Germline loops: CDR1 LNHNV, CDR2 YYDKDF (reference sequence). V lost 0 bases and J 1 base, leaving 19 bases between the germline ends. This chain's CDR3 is CATSRDLTPGGLSNQPQHF. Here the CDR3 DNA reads TGTGCCACCAGCAGAGATCTGACACCAGGAGGGTTGAGCAATCAGCCCCAGCATTTT.

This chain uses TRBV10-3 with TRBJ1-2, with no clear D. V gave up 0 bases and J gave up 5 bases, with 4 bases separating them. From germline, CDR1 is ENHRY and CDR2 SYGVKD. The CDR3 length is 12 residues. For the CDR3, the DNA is TGTGCCATCAGTGAGTCGGCTTATGGCTACACCTTC. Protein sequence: CAISESAYGYTF.

CDR3 amino acids: CASSYSYGDNRHF. Here the CDR3 DNA reads TGTGCCAGCAGTTACTCGTACGGGGACAACCGCCACTTT. This rearrangement joins TRBV6-5 to TRBJ1-6; tentative D call: TRBD1 (6 bases). The CDR3 consists of 13 residues. The V end was cut by 0 bases, the J end by 18 bases, with 15 bases between. Germline V gene sequence: CDR1 MNHEY, CDR2 SVGAGI.

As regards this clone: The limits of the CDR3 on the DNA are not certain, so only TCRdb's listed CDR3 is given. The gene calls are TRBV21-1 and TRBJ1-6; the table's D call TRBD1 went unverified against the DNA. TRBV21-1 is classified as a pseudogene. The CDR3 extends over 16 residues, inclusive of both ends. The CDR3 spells CASSNFGQGSSSPLHF.

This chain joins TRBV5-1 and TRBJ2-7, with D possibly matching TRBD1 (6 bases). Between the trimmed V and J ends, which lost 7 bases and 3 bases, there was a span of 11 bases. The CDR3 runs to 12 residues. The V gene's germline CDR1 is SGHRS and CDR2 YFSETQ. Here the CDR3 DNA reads TGCGCCAGCGGGACAACAGTCTACGAGCAGTACTTC. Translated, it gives CASGTTVYEQYF.

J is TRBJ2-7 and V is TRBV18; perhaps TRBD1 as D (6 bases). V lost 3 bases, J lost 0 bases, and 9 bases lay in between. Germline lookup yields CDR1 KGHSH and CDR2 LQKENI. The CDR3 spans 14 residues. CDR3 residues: CASSPWDTSYEQYF. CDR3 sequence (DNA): TGTGCCAGCTCACCCTGGGACACCTCCTACGAGCAGTACTTC.

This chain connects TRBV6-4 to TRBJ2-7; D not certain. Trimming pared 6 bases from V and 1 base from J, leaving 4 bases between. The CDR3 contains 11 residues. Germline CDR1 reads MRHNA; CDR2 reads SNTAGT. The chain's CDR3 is CASSGSYEQYF. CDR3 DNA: TGTGCCAGCAGCGGGTCCTACGAGCAGTACTTC.